This TCR beta chain was profiled in a study of molecular identifiers for immune sequencing clone quantification (dated by TCRdb to the late 2010s). Regarding the study in general: In a replicate experiment, RNA from roughly 18,000 or 92,000 naive CD8 T cells was split into five aliquots, four of which were sequenced. This methods study benchmarked molecular-identifier clustering-based TCR repertoire sequencing (MIDCIRS) and TCR RNA copy counting, using CD8 T cells to do so.

Libraries of naive CD8 T cells were generated from about 19,000 to 1,100,000 sorted cells, with 10%, 30% or 50% of the purified RNA used. Naive CD8 T cells, defined as CD8+CD4-CCR7+CD45RA+, were FACS-sorted into RLT Plus buffer on a BD FACSAria II. Ten to eleven TCR copies' worth of Jurkat RNA were spiked into about 20,000-1,100,000 naive CD8 T cell samples to test detection sensitivity. Enrichment of CD8 T cells was performed with RosetteSep CD8+ T Cell Enrichment Cocktail and Ficoll-Paque, after which ACK red cell lysis was carried out. Receptor libraries were prepared by PCR. The sample was run on an Illumina HiSeq 4000. Bulk TCR libraries were prepared as previously described, using TCR primers listed in Table S5. The Qiagen AllPrep DNA/RNA kit was used to purify total RNA. Reads from multiple sequencing runs of the same library were pooled before analysis. In the authors' own workflow: Reads were retained only if their TCR constant sequence matched exactly, and those retained reads were trimmed to 150 nt and grouped according to their 12-nt molecular barcodes. Within each barcode group, reads were sub-clustered at a 15% Levenshtein threshold, and quality-weighted consensus sequences were built per RNA molecule. Non-functional sequences were discarded, and so were lower-count sequences lying one edit away from another sequence. Barcode sub-clusters with fewer than 20% of the maximum read count were removed, based on fitting two negative binomial distributions. In-frame beta chains were kept once TCRdb had trimmed the public reads at Q25 with fastp and called clones with MiXCR. Each entry is one CDR3 protein sequence, shown with its most common DNA and genes. The authors' filters were not applied to this entry. For this sample there are more than 250,000 distinct CDR3 sequences; about 22% appear just once. The ten largest clones add up to approximately 0.8% of the sample.

The CDR3 runs 15 residues from the cysteine to the phenylalanine. Just CDR3 DNA is preserved here, 45 bases in frame from base 1. V and J are trimmed by 2 bases and 2 bases, and the gene matches miss 2 bases of the junction. The germline V gene encodes CDR1 MNHEY and CDR2 SVGEGT. Details on this clonotype: This clone's antigen is unknown. Within one base of it there is no much larger clone, and no base qualities were kept.

What the authors observed across the whole study: The sizes of highly expanded clones could end up underestimated when identical TCR molecules share a barcode. In CMV-specific effector cells, clones with more than 20 RNA copies accounted for over 97% of molecules, whereas in naive cells such clones accounted for under 1%. A single cell's worth of spiked-in Jurkat TCR RNA was reported detectable even among around 970,000 naive CD8 T cells. Modeling gave around 2.7 recovered TCR RNA copies per cell versus 8 to 10 by digital PCR, implying around 31% capture efficiency. The naive libraries included spiked-in Jurkat TCR RNA (roughly eleven copies' worth), and this Jurkat TCR RNA is not part of the donor repertoire. When barcode sub-clustering was left out, chimeric consensus sequences inflated TCR diversity, with chimeras reaching as high as 47%.

Sequenced: naive CD8+ T cells from blood, with Jurkat cell RNA spiked in. The sample's cell subset or site label, decoded: FACS-sorted CD8+CD4-CCR7+CD45RA+ naive T cells. Here the chain combines TRBV6-2 or TRBV6-3 and TRBJ2-3, with TRBD1 identical over 9 junction bases. The TCR sequence derives from a human donor in good health. Some libraries in this study had Jurkat cell RNA spiked in. The DNA reads as follows: TGTGCCAGCAGTTACGGGGACAGGGTCACAGATACGCAGTATTTT. It codes for CASSYGDRVTDTQYF.